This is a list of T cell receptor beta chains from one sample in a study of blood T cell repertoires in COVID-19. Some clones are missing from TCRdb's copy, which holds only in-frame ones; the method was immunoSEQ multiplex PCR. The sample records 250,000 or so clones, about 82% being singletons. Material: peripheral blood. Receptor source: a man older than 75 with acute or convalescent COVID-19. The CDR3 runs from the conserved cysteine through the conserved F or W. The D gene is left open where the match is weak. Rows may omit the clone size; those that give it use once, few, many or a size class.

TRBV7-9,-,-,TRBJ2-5,TGTGCCAGCAGCTTAACGGGGTCAGAGACCCAGTACTTC,CASSLTGSETQYF
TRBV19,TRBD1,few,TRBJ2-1,TGTGCCAGTAGACTCGACAGGGTATACAATGAGCAGTTCTTC,CASRLDRVYNEQFF
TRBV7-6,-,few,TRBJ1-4,TGTGCCAGCAGCTTAGCCCAGGGGCCTGGTGAAAAACTGTTTTTT,CASSLAQGPGEKLFF
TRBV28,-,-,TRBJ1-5,TGTGCCAGCACGAGGAGAGGGAGCAGCAATCAGCCCCAGCATTTT,CASTRRGSSNQPQHF
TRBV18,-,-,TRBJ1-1,TGTGCCAGCTCCCTCACGGGAGGGTCCGAAGCTTTCTTT,CASSLTGGSEAFF
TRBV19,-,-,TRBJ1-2,TGTGCCAGTAGTATTGAGGGATCGAACTATGGCTACACCTTC,CASSIEGSNYGYTF
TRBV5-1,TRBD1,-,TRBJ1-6,TGCGCCAGCAGCTTGGGGGTCAGGGGGGAAGCATCCTATAATTCACCCCTCCACTTT,CASSLGVRGEASYNSPLHF
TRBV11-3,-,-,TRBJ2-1,TGTGCCAGTAAAGCGGGCCCGTCCTACAATGAGCAGTTCTTC,CASKAGPSYNEQFF
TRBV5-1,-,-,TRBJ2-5,TGCGCCAGCAGCTTTACCGGGACAAACCAAGAGACCCAGTACTTC,CASSFTGTNQETQYF
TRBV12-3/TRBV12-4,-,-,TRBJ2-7,TGTGCCAGCAGTATAACACAGGAGCAGTACTTC,CASSITQEQYF
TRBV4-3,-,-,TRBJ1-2,TGCGCCAGCAGCCAAGTGAGTTCCGGCTATGGCTACACCTTC,CASSQVSSGYGYTF
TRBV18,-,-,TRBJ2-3,TGTGCCAGCTCACCGAATGGGGGCGGGAGCACAGATACGCAGTATTTT,CASSPNGGGSTDTQYF
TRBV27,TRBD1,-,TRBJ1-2,TGTGCCAGCAGTTTGGGACAGGGGGGCGGCTACACCTTC,CASSLGQGGGYTF
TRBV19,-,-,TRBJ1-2,TGTGCCAGTAGTAGGGGAGACAGGAGCTACTATGGCTACACCTTC,CASSRGDRSYYGYTF
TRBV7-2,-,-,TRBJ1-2,TGTGCCAGCAGCTTCGTTCCCAGGGGATCAAACTATGGCTACACCTTC,CASSFVPRGSNYGYTF
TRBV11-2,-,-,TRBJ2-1,TGTGCCAGCAGCTTAAGGATAGGGGGTGCTGTAGAGCAGTTCTTC,CASSLRIGGAVEQFF
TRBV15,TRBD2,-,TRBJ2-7,TGTGCCACCAGCAGAGATCTCCCGGCGGGAGCAAGAACCTACGAGCAGTACTTC,CATSRDLPAGARTYEQYF
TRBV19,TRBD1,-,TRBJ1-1,TGTGCCAGTAGGACAGGGGACGCGAACACTGAAGCTTTCTTT,CASRTGDANTEAFF
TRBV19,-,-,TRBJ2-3,TGTGCCAGTAGTAAGCGTGGTGTTCGGTGGAATACGCAGTATTTT,CASSKRGVRWNTQYF
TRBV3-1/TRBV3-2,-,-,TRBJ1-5,TGTGCCAGCAGCCAAGATCCGGCCAGGGGACAGCCCCAGCATTTT,CASSQDPARGQPQHF
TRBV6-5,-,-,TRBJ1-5,TGTGCCAGCAGTTACTCGGACAGAAATCAGCCCCAGCATTTT,CASSYSDRNQPQHF
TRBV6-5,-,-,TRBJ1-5,TGTGCCAGCACCGCCGGACAAGGGATCGGGCCCCAGCATTTT,CASTAGQGIGPQHF
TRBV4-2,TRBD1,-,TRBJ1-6,TGTGCCAGCAGCCAAGAGTGGCTGAGGACAGGGTATTACTCACCCCTCCACTTT,CASSQEWLRTGYYSPLHF
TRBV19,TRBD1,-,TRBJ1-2,TGTGCCAGCGGGACAGTCTATGGCTACACCTTC,CASGTVYGYTF
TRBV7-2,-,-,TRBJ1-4,TGTGCCAGCAGCTTCGGCGGTCGGGAAAAACTGTTTTTT,CASSFGGREKLFF
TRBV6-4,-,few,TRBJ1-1,TGTGCCAGCAGTTTTGAGTCGGGGAGCACTGAAGCTTTCTTT,CASSFESGSTEAFF
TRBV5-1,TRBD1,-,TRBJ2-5,TGCGCCAGCAGCTTGGGCACAGGGGGCGAAGAGACCCAGTACTTC,CASSLGTGGEETQYF
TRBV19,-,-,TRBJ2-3,TGTGCCAGTAGACTCCTTGGGGGGACGCAGTATTTT,CASRLLGGTQYF
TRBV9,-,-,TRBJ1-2,TGTGCCAGCAGCCCGGGTGGGGGGTTCTCTAACTATGGCTACACCTTC,CASSPGGGFSNYGYTF
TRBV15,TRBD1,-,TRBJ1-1,TGTGCCACCAGCTGGACAGGGCGTTTGAACACTGAAGCTTTCTTT,CATSWTGRLNTEAFF
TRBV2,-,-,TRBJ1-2,TGTGCCAGCAGTGACCTCAGTAACTATGGCTACACCTTC,CASSDLSNYGYTF
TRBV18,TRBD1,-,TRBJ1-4,TGTGCCAGCTCACCCCTGGGACAGATTAATGAAAAACTGTTTTTT,CASSPLGQINEKLFF
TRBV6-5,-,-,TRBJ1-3,TGTGCCAGCAGTTCCCTGACAGTGGTAGGAAACACCATATATTTT,CASSSLTVVGNTIYF
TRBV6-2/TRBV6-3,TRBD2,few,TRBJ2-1,TGTGCCAGCAGTGGTGGGGGACTACCCTACAATGAGCAGTTCTTC,CASSGGGLPYNEQFF
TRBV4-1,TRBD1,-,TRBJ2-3,TGCGCCAGCAGCCAAGTCCGGGGACAGTGGAATACGCAGTATTTT,CASSQVRGQWNTQYF
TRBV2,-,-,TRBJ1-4,TGTGCCAGCAGATTCTCAGACACAGTTAATGAAAAACTGTTTTTT,CASRFSDTVNEKLFF
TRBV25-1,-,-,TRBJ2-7,TGTGCCAGCTCCCCAGTCAACTACGAGCAGTACTTC,CASSPVNYEQYF
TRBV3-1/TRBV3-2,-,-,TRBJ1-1,TGTGCCAGCAGCCCTTGGGACACTTATGAAGCTTTCTTT,CASSPWDTYEAFF
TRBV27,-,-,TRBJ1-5,TGTGCCAGCAGTCGAAAACAGGCGGATCAGCCCCAGCATTTT,CASSRKQADQPQHF
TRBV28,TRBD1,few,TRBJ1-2,TGTGCCAGCAGTTTTGCAGGGGGAGGTGGCTACACCTTC,CASSFAGGGGYTF
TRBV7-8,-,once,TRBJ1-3,TGTGCCAGCAGCTTAGGGAGCCCCTCTGGAAACACCATATATTTT,CASSLGSPSGNTIYF
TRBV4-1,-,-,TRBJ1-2,TGCGCCAGCAGCCAAAACGAACGGTATGGCTACACCTTC,CASSQNERYGYTF
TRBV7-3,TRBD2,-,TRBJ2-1,TGTGCCAGCAGCTTACTCGGGACTAGCGGGAGGAATGAGCAGTTCTTC,CASSLLGTSGRNEQFF
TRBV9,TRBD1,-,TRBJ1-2,TGTGCCAGCAGCGCAAGACAGGGGAACTATGGCTACACCTTC,CASSARQGNYGYTF
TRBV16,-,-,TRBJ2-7,TGTGCCAGCAGCCACTGGAGGAGGGCCTACGAGCAGTACTTC,CASSHWRRAYEQYF
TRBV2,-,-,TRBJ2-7,TGTGCCAGCAGTGATTGGGGGCAGATCCACGAGCAGTACTTC,CASSDWGQIHEQYF
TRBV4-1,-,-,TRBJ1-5,TGCGCCAGCAGCCAAGGCGCGGGGAGCAATCAGCCCCAGCATTTT,CASSQGAGSNQPQHF
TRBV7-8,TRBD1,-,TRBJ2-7,TGTGCCAGCAGCTTGTCCGGGACAGGGACGGAGTACTTC,CASSLSGTGTEYF
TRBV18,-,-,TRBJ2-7,TGTGCCAGCTCACCACAGCTTGGGCAGGGATTGAGCTACGAGCAGTACTTC,CASSPQLGQGLSYEQYF